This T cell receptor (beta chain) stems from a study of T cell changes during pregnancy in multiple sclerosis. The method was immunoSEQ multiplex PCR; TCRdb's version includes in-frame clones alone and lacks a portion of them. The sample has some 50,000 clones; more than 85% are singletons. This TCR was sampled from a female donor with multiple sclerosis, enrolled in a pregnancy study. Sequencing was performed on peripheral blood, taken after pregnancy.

CDR3 in DNA: TGTGCCAGCAGTGAGGGCAGTACCAAAAACATTCAGTACTTC. This gives the protein CASSEGSTKNIQYF. The chain links TRBV6-1 to TRBJ2-4; D unclear. CDR1 MNHNS and CDR2 SASEGT come from the germline V gene. The CDR3 is made up of 14 amino acids. Between the trimmed V and J ends, which lost 3 bases and 2 bases, there was a span of 8 bases.